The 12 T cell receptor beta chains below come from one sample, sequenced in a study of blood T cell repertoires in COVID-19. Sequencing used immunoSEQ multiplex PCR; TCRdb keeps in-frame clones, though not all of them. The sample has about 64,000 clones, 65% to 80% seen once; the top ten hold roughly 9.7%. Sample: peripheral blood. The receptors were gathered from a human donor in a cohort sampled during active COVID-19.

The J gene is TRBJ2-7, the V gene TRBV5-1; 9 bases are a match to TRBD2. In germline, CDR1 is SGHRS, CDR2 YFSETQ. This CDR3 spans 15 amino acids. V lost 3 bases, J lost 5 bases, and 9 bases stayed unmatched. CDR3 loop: CASSWVAGDRDEQYF. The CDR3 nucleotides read TGCGCCAGCAGCTGGGTAGCGGGAGATCGGGACGAGCAGTACTTC.

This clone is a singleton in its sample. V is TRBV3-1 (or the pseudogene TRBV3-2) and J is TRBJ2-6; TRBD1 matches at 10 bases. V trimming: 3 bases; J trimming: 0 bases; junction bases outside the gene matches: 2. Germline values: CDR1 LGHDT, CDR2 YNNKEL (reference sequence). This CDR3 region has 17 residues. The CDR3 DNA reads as TGTGCCAGCAGCCACGGGGACAGGGGCTCTGGGGCCAACGTCCTGACTTTC. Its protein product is CASSHGDRGSGANVLTF.

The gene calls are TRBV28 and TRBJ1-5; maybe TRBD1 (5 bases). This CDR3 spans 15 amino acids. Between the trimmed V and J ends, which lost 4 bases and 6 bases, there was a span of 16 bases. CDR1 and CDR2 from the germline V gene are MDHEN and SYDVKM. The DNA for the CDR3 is TGTGCCAGCAGTTGGGCCCCGCAGGGAACTCAGCCCCAGCATTTT. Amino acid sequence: CASSWAPQGTQPQHF.

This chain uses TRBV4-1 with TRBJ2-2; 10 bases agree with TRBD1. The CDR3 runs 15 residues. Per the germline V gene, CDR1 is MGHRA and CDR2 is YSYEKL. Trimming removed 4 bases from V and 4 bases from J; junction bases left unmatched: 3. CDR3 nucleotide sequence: TGCGCCAGCAGCCGGACAGGGGGATTCACCGGGGAGCTGTTTTTT. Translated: CASSRTGGFTGELFF.

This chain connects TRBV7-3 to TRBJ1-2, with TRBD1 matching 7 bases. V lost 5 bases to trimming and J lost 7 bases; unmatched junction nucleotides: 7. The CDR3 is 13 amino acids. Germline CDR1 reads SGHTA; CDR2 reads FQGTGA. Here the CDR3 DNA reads TGTGCCAGCAGCAACAGGGGAAGAAGTGGCTACACCTTC. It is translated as CASSNRGRSGYTF.

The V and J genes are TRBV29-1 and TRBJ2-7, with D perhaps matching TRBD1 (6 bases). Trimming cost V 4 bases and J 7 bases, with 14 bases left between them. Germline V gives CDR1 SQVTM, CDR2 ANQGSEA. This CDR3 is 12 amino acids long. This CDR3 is CSVGDTLGEQYF. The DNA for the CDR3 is TGCAGCGTTGGGGACACCCTTGGAGAGCAGTACTTC.

CDR3 residues: CASSFDRGLTGELFF. The DNA for the CDR3 is TGTGCCAGCAGTTTTGACAGGGGGCTTACCGGGGAGCTGTTTTTT. V is TRBV6-5 and J is TRBJ2-2, with 10 bases matching TRBD1. From germline, CDR1 is MNHEY and CDR2 SVGAGI. The CDR3 is made up of 15 amino acids. Trimming cost V 4 bases and J 5 bases; bases outside gene matches: 4.

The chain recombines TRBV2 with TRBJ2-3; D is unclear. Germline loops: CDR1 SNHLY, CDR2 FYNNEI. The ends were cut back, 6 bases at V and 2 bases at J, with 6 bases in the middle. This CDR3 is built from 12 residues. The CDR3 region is CASREDTDTQYF. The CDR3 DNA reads TGTGCCAGCAGAGAGGACACAGATACGCAGTATTTT.

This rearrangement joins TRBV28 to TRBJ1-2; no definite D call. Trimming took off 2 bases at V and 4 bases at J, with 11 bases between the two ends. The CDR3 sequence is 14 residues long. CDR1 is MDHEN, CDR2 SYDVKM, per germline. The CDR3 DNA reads TGTGCCAGCAGTTTAGGAGGCGGGAGCTATGGCTACACCTTC. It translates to CASSLGGGSYGYTF.

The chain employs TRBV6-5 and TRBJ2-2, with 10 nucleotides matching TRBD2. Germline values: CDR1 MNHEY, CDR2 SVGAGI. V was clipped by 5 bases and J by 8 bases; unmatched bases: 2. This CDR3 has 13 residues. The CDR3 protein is CASSKLAGGELFF. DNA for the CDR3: TGTGCCAGCAGTAAACTAGCGGGAGGGGAGCTGTTTTTT.

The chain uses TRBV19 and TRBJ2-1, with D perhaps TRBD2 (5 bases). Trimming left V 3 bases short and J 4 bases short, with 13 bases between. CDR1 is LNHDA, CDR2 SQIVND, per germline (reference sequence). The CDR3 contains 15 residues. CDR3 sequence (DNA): TGTGCCAGTAGTATGTTGCGCGGGTTGTACAATGAGCAGTTCTTC. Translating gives CASSMLRGLYNEQFF.

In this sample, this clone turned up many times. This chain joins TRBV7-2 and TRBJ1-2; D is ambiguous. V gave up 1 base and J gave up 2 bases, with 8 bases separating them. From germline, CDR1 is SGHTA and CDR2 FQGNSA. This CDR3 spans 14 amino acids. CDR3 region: CASSLERVNYGYTF. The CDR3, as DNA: TGTGCCAGCAGCTTAGAGAGGGTGAACTATGGCTACACCTTC.